The 13 T cell receptor beta chains in this list originate from one sample, sequenced in a study of T cell changes during pregnancy in multiple sclerosis. The assay was immunoSEQ multiplex PCR, and TCRdb's table has in-frame clones only and misses some. The sample includes more than 11,000 clones, more than 85% of them seen just once. The material was peripheral blood, obtained in the second trimester of pregnancy. The receptor set was obtained from a female donor in good health, enrolled as a control in a pregnancy study.

V gene TRBV29-1 combines with J gene TRBJ1-2, with unresolved D. This CDR3 is 11 amino acids long. In germline, CDR1 is SQVTM, CDR2 ANQGSEA. The V gene lost 3 bases and the J gene lost 8 bases, with 10 bases spanning the gap. In DNA form, the CDR3 reads TGCAGCGTTGAGTCCGGGTACGGCTACACCTTC. Protein product: CSVESGYGYTF.

This chain uses TRBV7-9 with TRBJ2-5; 11 bases fit TRBD2. The V and J ends lost 5 bases and 0 bases, in that order; junction bases with no gene match: 5. The CDR3 extends over 16 amino acids. The germline V gene encodes CDR1 SEHNR and CDR2 FQNEAQ (reference sequence). The CDR3 DNA sequence: TGTGCCAGCAGCCAACGACTAGCGGGGAACCAAGAGACCCAGTACTTC. Translating gives CASSQRLAGNQETQYF.

The chain uses TRBV28 and TRBJ1-5; D uncertain. The CDR3 spans 15 residues. V lost 3 bases, J lost 4 bases, and 13 bases lay in between. Germline CDR1 and CDR2: MDHEN and SYDVKM. The CDR3, as DNA: TGTGCCAGCAGTTTTAGGGCGGGGAGAAATCAGCCCCAGCATTTT. Translating gives CASSFRAGRNQPQHF. The full variable domain, completed using reference TRBV28 and TRBJ1-5, is DVKVTQSSRYLVKRTGEKVFLECVQDMDHENMFWYRQDPGLGLRLIYFSYDVKMKEKGDIPEGYSVSREKKERFSLILESASTNQTSMYLCASSFRAGRNQPQHFGDGTRLSIL.

This sequence joins TRBV6-1 and TRBJ2-1, with D perhaps TRBD2 (6 bases). The V end lost 4 bases, the J end lost 6 bases, and 16 bases lay between the germline ends. This CDR3 has 15 residues. Germline V gene data show CDR1 as MNHNS and CDR2 as SASEGT. CDR3 coding DNA: TGTGCCAGCAGTGTCGGGGGAATAACCCTCAATGAGCAGTTCTTC. Encoded protein: CASSVGGITLNEQFF.

The chain recombines TRBV5-1 with TRBJ2-3; perhaps TRBD1 as D (6 bases). Germline V gene sequence: CDR1 SGHRS, CDR2 YFSETQ. The CDR3 runs to 13 residues. V lost 5 bases to trimming and J lost 2 bases, with 9 bases between them. CDR3 sequence: CASSHRDTDTQYF. Written as DNA, the CDR3 is TGCGCCAGCAGTCACAGGGACACAGATACGCAGTATTTT.

This sequence joins TRBV7-2 and TRBJ2-6; perhaps TRBD1 as D (6 bases). From germline, CDR1 is SGHTA and CDR2 FQGNSA. Trimming pared 5 bases from V and 0 bases from J, leaving 8 bases between. This CDR3 has 15 amino acids. CDR3 in DNA: TGTGCCAGCAGCCGGGGACACTCTGGGGCCAACGTCCTGACTTTC. It translates to CASSRGHSGANVLTF.

The chain combines TRBV7-7 with TRBJ2-5, with 14 bases fitting TRBD2. The ends lost 4 bases at V and 5 bases at J; junction bases unmatched: 6. The length of the CDR3 is 16 residues. The germline CDR1 and CDR2 sequences are SSHAT and FNYEAQ (reference sequence). The CDR3: CASSSGLAGVGETQYF. In nucleotides, the CDR3 is TGTGCCAGCAGCTCGGGACTAGCGGGAGTGGGGGAGACCCAGTACTTC. Combining the CDR3 with reference TRBV7-7 and TRBJ2-5 gives the whole variable domain GAGVSQSPRYKVTKRGQDVTLRCDPISSHATLYWYQQALGQGPEFLTYFNYEAQPDKSGLPSDRFSAERPEGSISTLTIQRTEQRDSAMYRCASSSGLAGVGETQYFGPGTRLLVL.

The chain links TRBV4-3 to TRBJ1-2, with 10 bases fitting TRBD1. The CDR3 spans 16 residues. With V trimmed by 1 base and J by 9 bases, 11 bases remained unmatched. Germline CDR1 LGHNA, CDR2 YSLEER. The CDR3 region has the DNA TGCGCCAGCAGCCAAGGTACTTCGGGACAGGGGACGAGCTACACCTTC. It yields the protein CASSQGTSGQGTSYTF.

This clone was detected only once. The rearrangement uses TRBV10-2 and TRBJ1-2, with TRBD1 matching 9 bases. J was trimmed by 4 bases and V by 10 bases; bases with no gene match: 10. The CDR3 spans 14 residues. Germline lookup yields CDR1 WSHSY and CDR2 SAAADI. The CDR3 here is CAILTQGAAYGYTF. The CDR3 bases are TGCGCCATCCTAACACAGGGGGCAGCCTATGGCTACACCTTC.

The V gene is TRBV19, the J gene TRBJ1-2; 9 bases are a match to TRBD1. CDR3 size: 15 residues. Per germline, CDR1 LNHDA and CDR2 SQIVND (reference sequence). V shed 4 bases, J shed 1 base, and the junction held 4 bases outside the gene matches. CDR3 DNA: TGTGCCAGTAGTAACCCGGGACAGGGTAACTATGGCTACACCTTC. Its translation is CASSNPGQGNYGYTF.

The chain recombines TRBV6-5 with TRBJ1-2; D not certain. CDR3 size: 13 residues. V was clipped by 0 bases and J by 8 bases, with 10 bases between them. The germline gives CDR1 MNHEY, CDR2 SVGAGI. This chain's CDR3 is CASSYSQRRGYTF. CDR3 coding DNA: TGTGCCAGCAGTTACTCCCAGCGGAGAGGCTACACCTTC.

The V and J genes are TRBV18 and TRBJ2-1, with D possibly matching TRBD1 (6 bases). CDR3 length: 16 amino acids. The V gene lost 2 bases and the J gene lost 5 bases, with 16 bases spanning the gap. The V gene's germline CDR1 is KGHSH and CDR2 LQKENI. The CDR3 loop reads CASSPYPGHGNNEQFF. The CDR3 bases are TGTGCCAGCTCACCATATCCGGGACACGGAAACAATGAGCAGTTCTTC.

The chain has TRBV4-3 and TRBJ2-3; 13 bases line up with TRBD2. CDR3 length: 17 residues. The germline V gene has CDR1 LGHNA and CDR2 YSLEER. V shed 0 bases and J 14 bases; nucleotides not matched to a gene: 14. The CDR3 spells CASSQDLTTSGGSRGYF. The CDR3 bases are TGCGCCAGCAGCCAAGATCTAACGACTAGCGGGGGGTCTAGGGGGTATTTT.